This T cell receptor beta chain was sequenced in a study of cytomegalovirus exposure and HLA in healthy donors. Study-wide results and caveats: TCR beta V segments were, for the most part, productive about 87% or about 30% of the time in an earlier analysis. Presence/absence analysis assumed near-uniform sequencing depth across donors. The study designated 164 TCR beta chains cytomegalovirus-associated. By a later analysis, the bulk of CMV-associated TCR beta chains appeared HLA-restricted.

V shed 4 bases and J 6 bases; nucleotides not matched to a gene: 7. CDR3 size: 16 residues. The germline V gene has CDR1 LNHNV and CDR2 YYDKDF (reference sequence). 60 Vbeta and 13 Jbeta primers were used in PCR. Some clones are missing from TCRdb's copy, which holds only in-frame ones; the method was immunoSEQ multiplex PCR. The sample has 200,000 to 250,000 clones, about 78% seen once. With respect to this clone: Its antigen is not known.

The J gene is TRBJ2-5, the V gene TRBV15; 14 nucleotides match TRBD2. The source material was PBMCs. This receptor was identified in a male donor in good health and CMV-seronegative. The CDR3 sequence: CATSKWGTSGSKTQYF. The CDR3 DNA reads TGTGCCACCAGCAAGTGGGGGACTAGCGGGAGTAAGACCCAGTACTTC.